Listed here are 29 T cell receptor beta chains from one sample, sequenced in a study of a mutant IDH1 vaccine in newly diagnosed glioma. As for time point: week 35, safety follow-up. A 20-mer mutant IDH1 peptide at 300 ug was injected subcutaneously with topical imiquimod. Assay used: immunoSEQ multiplex PCR; TCRdb lists only in-frame clones, some missing. This sample has around 32,000 clones; over 75% occur once, and the top ten carry under 4%. Their cognate antigens are unknown. Specimen: PBMCs, collected from a glioma patient whose treatment included an IDH1 peptide vaccine. The receptors here all came from a man aged 40-50 years with glioma. Some clones in this sample may be carry-over from other donors' samples.

The rearrangement uses TRBV19 and TRBJ1-1, with a weak D call TRBD1 (6 bases). V was cut by 8 bases and J by 0 bases, with 16 bases left in between. This CDR3 has 15 residues. Germline V CDR1 and CDR2: LNHDA, SQIVND (reference sequence). The CDR3 nucleotides are TGTGCCAGTGAGGACCGCAGGGGCTTGAACACTGAAGCTTTCTTT. Translation gives CASEDRRGLNTEAFF.

This clone rates as medium-sized. V and J are TRBV5-1 and TRBJ2-3; TRBD2 matches 8 bases. The junction had 12 bases not matched to a gene; V was cut back by 2 bases and J by 4 bases. This CDR3 is built from 17 residues. Germline V gives CDR1 SGHRS, CDR2 YFSETQ. The CDR3 nucleotides read TGCGCCAGCAGCTTCAGAGGGACTAGAGTTTTGCCAGATACGCAGTATTTT. As protein: CASSFRGTRVLPDTQYF.

The rearrangement uses TRBV2 and TRBJ1-2; D is uncertain. The V gene lost 6 bases and the J gene lost 2 bases, with 10 bases spanning the gap. This CDR3 has 13 amino acids. CDR1 SNHLY and CDR2 FYNNEI come from the germline V gene. The CDR3 spells CASSELSNYGYTF. The CDR3 DNA reads as TGTGCCAGCAGCGAGCTCAGCAACTATGGCTACACCTTC.

The count of this clone is one. The V call is TRBV28, the J call TRBJ2-7; the D is unclear. V was shortened by 5 bases and J by 0 bases, with 11 bases between the two germline ends. CDR3 length: 14 residues. Germline V gives CDR1 MDHEN, CDR2 SYDVKM. The CDR3 DNA is TGTGCCAGCAGTCCCGAAGTCCGCTCCTACGAGCAGTACTTC. Protein product: CASSPEVRSYEQYF.

CDR3 loop: CASSLWDPEAFF. The CDR3 coding sequence is TGTGCCAGCAGCTTGTGGGACCCTGAAGCTTTCTTT. This chain joins TRBV5-8 and TRBJ1-1; TRBD1 is a possible D gene (5 bases). V shed 1 base and J shed 6 bases, with 7 bases lying between them. Germline V lookup: CDR1 SGHTS, CDR2 YDEGEE. The CDR3 consists of 12 residues.

In its sample, this clone was seen a few times. The V call is TRBV29-1, the J call TRBJ1-2; D remains ambiguous. Per germline, CDR1 SQVTM and CDR2 ANQGSEA. Between the trimmed V and J ends, which lost 6 bases and 1 base, there was a span of 18 bases. The CDR3 covers 15 residues. CDR3: CSVATPESLNYGYTF. DNA for the CDR3: TGCAGCGTCGCGACACCGGAGTCTCTTAACTATGGCTACACCTTC.

The chain is built from TRBV4-1 and TRBJ1-1, with a tentative D call TRBD1 (6 bases). The CDR3 loop spans 13 amino acids. CDR1 and CDR2 from the germline V gene are MGHRA and YSYEKL. Between the trimmed V and J ends, which lost 6 bases and 4 bases, there was a span of 12 bases. The CDR3 protein is CASSRTASTEAFF. The CDR3 DNA follows: TGCGCCAGCAGTCGGACAGCCTCCACTGAAGCTTTCTTT.

The chain uses TRBV10-2 and TRBJ2-7; 7 positions match TRBD1. CDR1 is WSHSY, CDR2 SAAADI, per germline. J was trimmed by 0 bases and V by 2 bases; bases with no gene match: 4. This CDR3 comprises 15 residues. The CDR3 protein is CASSETNRGSYEQYF. CDR3 DNA sequence: TGCGCCAGCAGTGAGACCAACAGGGGCTCCTACGAGCAGTACTTC.

V and J are TRBV6-5 and TRBJ2-3; 7 nucleotides align to TRBD1. Germline trimming cut 8 bases from V and 1 base from J; bases unmatched to any gene: 9. This CDR3 has 15 residues. Looked up from germline, CDR1 is MNHEY and CDR2 is SVGAGI. The DNA of the CDR3 is TGTGCCAGCGGATTCCTAGGGACAGGCACAGATACGCAGTATTTT. It specifies CASGFLGTGTDTQYF.

V gene TRBV7-2 combines with J gene TRBJ2-2, with D tentatively TRBD2 (7 bases). The ends were cut back, 1 base at V and 4 bases at J, with 10 bases in the middle. The germline CDR1 and CDR2 sequences are SGHTA and FQGNSA. This CDR3 region has 15 residues. CDR3 bases: TGTGCCAGCAGCTTAGAGGGGGGGTCCACCGGGGAGCTGTTTTTT. Protein: CASSLEGGSTGELFF. Filled out from reference TRBV7-2 and TRBJ2-2, the complete variable domain reads GAGVSQSPSNKVTEKGKDVELRCDPISGHTALYWYRQSLGQGLEFLIYFQGNSAPDKSGLPSDRFSAERTGGSVSTLTIQRTQQEDSAVYLCASSLEGGSTGELFFGEGSRLTVL.

The genes are TRBV19 and TRBJ2-7; possibly TRBD2 for D (5 bases). V dropped 4 bases and J dropped 5 bases, with 12 bases sitting between them. The CDR3 is made up of 13 amino acids. Germline V gives CDR1 LNHDA, CDR2 SQIVND (reference sequence). DNA for the CDR3: TGTGCCAGTAGTAGACGGACGGAGGACGAGCAGTACTTC. Its protein is CASSRRTEDEQYF.

The chain employs TRBV7-6 and TRBJ1-1; 8 bases are a match to TRBD1. The junction had 1 base not matched to a gene; V was cut back by 2 bases and J by 5 bases. This CDR3 is 13 amino acids long. Germline V lookup: CDR1 SGHVS, CDR2 FNYEAQ. This CDR3 is CASSLQGATEAFF. CDR3 nucleotides: TGTGCCAGCAGCTTACAGGGGGCGACTGAAGCTTTCTTT.

The chain joins TRBV4-3 to TRBJ2-2; TRBD2 matches 10 bases. This CDR3 is 18 amino acids long. J was trimmed by 2 bases and V by 1 base; bases with no gene match: 7. Germline assignment: CDR1 LGHNA and CDR2 YSLEER. The CDR3 loop reads CASSQVIAGGSNTGELFF. Written as DNA, the CDR3 is TGCGCCAGCAGCCAAGTAATAGCGGGGGGCTCTAACACCGGGGAGCTGTTTTTT.

This clone was counted only a few times. The rearrangement joins TRBV28 to TRBJ1-1; TRBD1 matches at 8 bases. Germline V lookup: CDR1 MDHEN, CDR2 SYDVKM. The CDR3 spans 17 residues. The V segment lost 3 bases and the J segment 5 bases; nucleotides outside the gene matches: 14. In DNA, the CDR3 is TGTGCCAGCAGTTTGGGGGGGTCAGGGGGCTTGGAGACTGAAGCTTTCTTT. Its protein product is CASSLGGSGGLETEAFF.

The gene calls are TRBV29-1 and TRBJ1-2; D remains ambiguous. Germline values: CDR1 SQVTM, CDR2 ANQGSEA. There are 11 residues in the CDR3. Trimming pared 7 bases from V and 8 bases from J, leaving 14 bases between. The CDR3 sequence is CSATGPGGYTF. CDR3 DNA sequence: TGCAGCGCCACCGGTCCGGGAGGCTACACCTTC.

The V and J genes are TRBV28 and TRBJ1-6; D ambiguous. Germline CDR1 is MDHEN and CDR2 is SYDVKM. There are 13 residues in the CDR3. V was shortened by 8 bases and J by 1 base, with 6 bases between the two germline ends. The CDR3 reads CASGLSYNSPLHF. Here the CDR3 DNA reads TGTGCCAGCGGACTTTCCTATAATTCACCCCTCCACTTT.

The chain uses TRBV7-9 and TRBJ2-5; D possibly uses TRBD1 or TRBD2 (5 bases each). The CDR3 runs 15 residues. Trimming shortened V by 5 bases and J by 5 bases, and 18 bases separated the two germline ends. CDR1 SEHNR and CDR2 FQNEAQ come from the germline V gene (reference sequence). The CDR3 reads CASSPRGRPRETQYF. For the CDR3, the DNA is TGTGCCAGCAGCCCCCGGGGCCGCCCGCGGGAGACCCAGTACTTC. Complete variable domain (other parts from reference TRBV7-9 and TRBJ2-5): DTGVSQNPRHKITKRGQNVTFRCDPISEHNRLYWYRQTLGQGPEFLTYFQNEAQLEKSRLLSDRFSAERPKGSFSTLEIQRTEQGDSAMYLCASSPRGRPRETQYFGPGTRLLVL.

The rearrangement joins TRBV19 to TRBJ1-4; the D is unclear. The CDR3 covers 13 residues. The germline CDR1 and CDR2 sequences are LNHDA and SQIVND (reference sequence). The V end was cut by 8 bases, the J end by 0 bases, with 7 bases between. The CDR3 loop reads CASGVATNEKLFF. The DNA of the CDR3 is TGTGCCAGTGGGGTTGCAACTAATGAAAAACTGTTTTTT. Complete variable domain (other parts from reference TRBV19 and TRBJ1-4): DGGITQSPKYLFRKEGQNVTLSCEQNLNHDAMYWYRQDPGQGLRLIYYSQIVNDFQKGDIAEGYSVSREKKESFPLTVTSAQKNPTAFYLCASGVATNEKLFFGSGTQLSVL.

The chain employs TRBV6-1 and TRBJ2-7, with D unclear. V was cut by 4 bases and J by 2 bases, with 6 bases left in between. The CDR3 length is 12 residues. Germline CDR1 reads MNHNS; CDR2 reads SASEGT. The CDR3 DNA reads TGTGCCAGCAGTGGGACCCCCTACGAGCAGTACTTC. This translates into CASSGTPYEQYF.

This chain connects TRBV6-1 to TRBJ1-4, with 9 bases that match TRBD1. After removal of 2 bases from V and 8 bases from J, the junction contained 12 bases not matched to a gene. The CDR3 loop spans 17 amino acids. CDR1 and CDR2 (germline): MNHNS, SASEGT. DNA of the CDR3: TGTGCCAGCAGTGAAATGTGTCGGGGGACAGGGTGCGAAAAACTGTTTTTT. Translated, it gives CASSEMCRGTGCEKLFF.

The chain is built from TRBV5-6 and TRBJ2-7; 9 bases fit TRBD1. The J segment lost 3 bases and the V segment lost 3 bases, leaving 7 bases of the junction unmatched. This CDR3 has 15 residues. CDR1 is SGHDT, CDR2 YYEEEE, per germline. CDR3 residues: CASSWNGQGSYEQYF. CDR3 in DNA: TGTGCCAGCAGCTGGAACGGACAGGGGAGCTACGAGCAGTACTTC.

The chain uses TRBV6-5 and TRBJ1-1; 9 positions match TRBD1. The length of the CDR3 is 14 residues. Losses at the gene ends were 5 bases for V and 5 bases for J; bases not matched to a gene: 6. The germline V gene has CDR1 MNHEY and CDR2 SVGAGI. CDR3 amino acids: CASSQTGGLTEAFF. The CDR3, as DNA: TGTGCCAGCAGTCAGACAGGGGGTCTGACTGAAGCTTTCTTT.

The genes are TRBV27 and TRBJ1-5; D is ambiguous. CDR3 length equals 14 residues. The V and J ends lost 6 bases and 0 bases respectively, with 9 bases between them. CDR1 is MNHEY and CDR2 is SMNVEV in the germline V gene (reference sequence). CDR3 in DNA: TGTGCCAGCAGCTGGGCCTATAGCAATCAGCCCCAGCATTTT. Translating gives CASSWAYSNQPQHF.

The genes are TRBV4-2 and TRBJ1-4; tentatively, D is TRBD1 (6 bases). The CDR3 has 16 amino acids. The germline V gene encodes CDR1 LGHNA and CDR2 YNFKEQ. V shed 3 bases and J shed 6 bases, with 17 bases lying between them. CDR3 in amino acids: CASSQFQGMNYEKLFF. CDR3 bases: TGTGCCAGCAGCCAGTTCCAGGGGATGAATTATGAAAAACTGTTTTTT.

This chain joins TRBV7-6 and TRBJ2-7; no firm D call. Germline CDR1 SGHVS, CDR2 FNYEAQ. V lost 3 bases, J lost 5 bases, and 11 bases lay in between. The CDR3 runs to 13 residues. The CDR3 loop reads CASSFPGRDEQYF. Written as DNA, the CDR3 is TGTGCCAGCAGCTTTCCCGGACGGGACGAGCAGTACTTC.

This clone occurred once. The rearrangement links TRBV5-1 to TRBJ1-6; D uncertain. The V gene lost 1 base and the J gene lost 10 bases, with 21 bases spanning the gap. This CDR3 has 17 residues. The germline V gene encodes CDR1 SGHRS and CDR2 YFSETQ. CDR3 sequence (DNA): TGCGCCAGCAGCTTGTTAGGGTTGGCGGGGATGGAGTCACCCCTCCACTTT. This sequence encodes CASSLLGLAGMESPLHF.

The chain recombines TRBV27 with TRBJ2-7; 8 nucleotides line up with TRBD1. Germline lookup yields CDR1 MNHEY and CDR2 SMNVEV (reference sequence). CDR3 length equals 13 residues. Trimming took 6 bases from V and 6 from J; bases not matched to a gene: 7. The CDR3 spells CASSPQGAGEQYF. For the CDR3, the DNA is TGTGCCAGCAGCCCCCAGGGGGCAGGCGAGCAGTACTTC.

The V call is TRBV14, the J call TRBJ2-7, with 8 bases lining up with TRBD1. The V segment lost 4 bases and the J segment 1 base; nucleotides outside the gene matches: 9. The length of the CDR3 is 16 residues. Germline CDR1 SGHDN, CDR2 FVKESK. The CDR3 here is CASSRGTGQISYEQYF. As DNA, the CDR3 is TGTGCCAGCAGCCGCGGGACAGGCCAAATATCCTACGAGCAGTACTTC.

The V and J genes are TRBV6-1 and TRBJ1-5; 7 nucleotides align to TRBD1. The CDR3 is 16 residues long. CDR1 is MNHNS and CDR2 is SASEGT in the germline V gene. V shed 4 bases and J 5 bases; nucleotides not matched to a gene: 11. CDR3: CASSGDRPTGDQPQHF. DNA for the CDR3: TGTGCCAGCAGTGGGGACCGACCTACAGGGGATCAGCCCCAGCATTTT.